In its sample, the clone carrying this T cell receptor beta chain was seen once. The antigen is not known. Primed by a sample-barcoded 5' primer and a J-beta primer mix, a second PCR proceeded for roughly 6 to 12 cycles. Each CDR3 protein gets one entry after TCRdb re-called the 5' RACE reads with MiXCR. Of 1,500,000 or so distinct CDR3 sequences listed, roughly two fifths are singletons. This CDR3 spans 15 amino acids. Germline V gene data show CDR1 as MNHEY and CDR2 as SVGEGT. The germline V and J ends were trimmed by 0 bases and 4 bases, with 13 bases remaining between them. The sample comes from a study of blood T cells in healthy people across ages. The study, taken as a whole, reports: A greater number of naive CD4+ cells and higher diversity distinguished long-lived donors from aged donors. The lack of PBMC sorting stopped any conclusive naive versus antigen-experienced comparison.

This receptor was taken from a woman under 30 in good health. This sequence joins TRBV6-2 or TRBV6-3 and TRBJ2-7, with D possibly matching TRBD2 (5 bases). The specimen sequenced was blood. The CDR3 DNA reads TGTGCCAGCAGTTACTCCGAGGACTCCTCTTACGAGCAGTACTTC. Encoded protein: CASSYSEDSSYEQYF.